The rows below give T cell receptor beta chains drawn from one sample of a study of blood T cell repertoires in COVID-19. The assay was immunoSEQ multiplex PCR, and TCRdb's table has in-frame clones only and misses some. This sample yields about 170,000 clones, of which 84% are seen a single time; roughly 2.7% belongs to the top ten. Material: peripheral blood. These receptors were obtained from a woman at least 80 years old with COVID-19, enrolled during active disease. Each CDR3 is given with its conserved first and last residue. Fields, in order: D gene, clone size, V gene, J gene, CDR3 protein, CDR3 DNA. A D gene is named only where the DNA matches it firmly. Rows give clone size only sometimes, using once, few, many, or a class for an expanded clone.

D: .
size: .
V: TRBV7-2
J: TRBJ1-1
CDR3: CASSLVRNAMNTEAFF
DNA: TGTGCCAGCAGCTTAGTCAGGAATGCGATGAACACTGAAGCTTTCTTT

D: .
size: .
V: TRBV29-1
J: TRBJ2-1
CDR3: CSVEGRLVNEQFF
DNA: TGCAGCGTTGAAGGCAGACTAGTCAATGAGCAGTTCTTC

D: .
size: few
V: TRBV7-2
J: TRBJ1-5
CDR3: CASSLLGSQPQHF
DNA: TGTGCCAGCAGCTTATTAGGGAGTCAGCCCCAGCATTTT

D: TRBD1
size: .
V: TRBV5-1
J: TRBJ1-6
CDR3: CASSLAGQGNSPLHF
DNA: TGCGCCAGCAGCTTGGCCGGACAGGGGAATTCACCCCTCCACTTT

D: TRBD2
size: .
V: TRBV5-4
J: TRBJ2-3
CDR3: CASSPLAGGHTDTQYF
DNA: TGTGCCAGCAGCCCGCTAGCGGGGGGGCACACAGATACGCAGTATTTT

D: TRBD1
size: .
V: TRBV7-2
J: TRBJ2-7
CDR3: CASSLLGQGGYEQYF
DNA: TGTGCCAGCAGCTTATTAGGACAGGGGGGGTACGAGCAGTACTTC

D: TRBD2
size: .
V: TRBV7-7
J: TRBJ2-1
CDR3: CASSLNLGLAGVNEQFF
DNA: TGTGCCAGCAGCTTAAATCTCGGACTAGCGGGTGTCAATGAGCAGTTCTTC

D: TRBD1
size: .
V: TRBV24-1
J: TRBJ2-5
CDR3: CATSEAGTGRETQYF
DNA: TGTGCCACCAGTGAAGCAGGGACAGGAAGAGAGACCCAGTACTTC

D: .
size: .
V: TRBV18
J: TRBJ2-5
CDR3: CASSPPIIGGIETQYF
DNA: TGTGCCAGCTCACCCCCGATTATAGGGGGTATAGAGACCCAGTACTTC

D: TRBD1
size: .
V: TRBV9
J: TRBJ2-5
CDR3: CASSPPGTVQETQYF
DNA: TGTGCCAGCAGCCCACCGGGGACAGTACAAGAGACCCAGTACTTC

D: .
size: .
V: TRBV27
J: TRBJ1-6
CDR3: CASSFWGLWNSPLHF
DNA: TGTGCCAGCAGTTTCTGGGGCCTATGGAATTCACCCCTCCACTTT

D: .
size: .
V: TRBV18
J: TRBJ1-3
CDR3: CASSPTGEVGNTIYF
DNA: TGTGCCAGCTCACCGACGGGGGAAGTTGGAAACACCATATATTTT

D: .
size: .
V: TRBV11-2
J: TRBJ1-2
CDR3: CASSPDQGYGYTF
DNA: TGTGCCAGCAGCCCAGACCAGGGATATGGCTACACCTTC

D: TRBD1
size: .
V: TRBV18
J: TRBJ1-4
CDR3: CASSPFAIRTGVNEKLFF
DNA: TGTGCCAGCTCACCATTTGCCATACGGACAGGGGTTAATGAAAAACTGTTTTTT

D: TRBD1
size: .
V: TRBV30
J: TRBJ1-2
CDR3: CAWSATGGGYTF
DNA: TGTGCCTGGAGTGCCACAGGGGGGGGCTACACCTTC

D: .
size: .
V: TRBV7-9
J: TRBJ2-2
CDR3: CASSLAGGSGELFF
DNA: TGTGCCAGCAGCTTAGCGGGAGGTTCCGGGGAGCTGTTTTTT

D: TRBD2
size: .
V: TRBV11-2
J: TRBJ2-3
CDR3: CASSLRSGGSTDTQYF
DNA: TGTGCCAGCAGCTTAAGGAGCGGGGGTAGCACAGATACGCAGTATTTT

D: .
size: once
V: TRBV3-1/TRBV3-2
J: TRBJ2-3
CDR3: CASSQGRGDTQYF
DNA: TGTGCCAGCAGCCAAGGCCGGGGAGATACGCAGTATTTT

D: TRBD2
size: once
V: TRBV9
J: TRBJ2-2
CDR3: CASSVLAGGSTGELFF
DNA: TGTGCCAGCAGCGTACTAGCGGGAGGATCTACCGGGGAGCTGTTTTTT

D: .
size: .
V: TRBV21-1
J: TRBJ2-7
CDR3: CASSKALSGGVTGIYEQYF
DNA: TGTGCCAGCAGCAAAGCACTATCTGGGGGGGTTACAGGGATCTACGAGCAGTACTTC

D: .
size: .
V: TRBV7-8
J: TRBJ2-3
CDR3: CASSPGVDTQYF
DNA: TGTGCCAGCAGCCCAGGGGTAGATACGCAGTATTTT

D: .
size: .
V: TRBV19
J: TRBJ1-3
CDR3: CASTLVGSSGNTIYF
DNA: TGTGCCAGTACCCTGGTGGGGAGCTCTGGAAACACCATATATTTT

D: .
size: .
V: TRBV5-4
J: TRBJ2-5
CDR3: CATNNLQETQYF
DNA: TGTGCCACCAACAACCTTCAAGAGACCCAGTACTTC

D: .
size: .
V: TRBV2
J: TRBJ1-5
CDR3: CASRRWGEQPQHF
DNA: TGTGCCAGCAGACGATGGGGAGAGCAGCCCCAGCATTTT

D: .
size: .
V: TRBV28
J: TRBJ2-5
CDR3: CASSLSPSLKTQYF
DNA: TGTGCCAGCAGTTTATCCCCCTCCTTAAAGACCCAGTACTTC

D: TRBD1
size: few
V: TRBV19
J: TRBJ2-2
CDR3: CASSHRGLDTGELFF
DNA: TGTGCCAGTAGCCACAGGGGGCTCGACACCGGGGAGCTGTTTTTT

D: TRBD2
size: .
V: TRBV3-1/TRBV3-2
J: TRBJ2-7
CDR3: CASSRVAGASEQYF
DNA: TGTGCCAGCAGCCGTGTAGCGGGAGCCTCCGAGCAGTACTTC

D: .
size: few
V: TRBV6-1
J: TRBJ2-1
CDR3: CASSDTVAVTYNEQFF
DNA: TGTGCCAGCAGTGATACCGTGGCAGTAACCTACAATGAGCAGTTCTTC

D: .
size: .
V: TRBV9
J: TRBJ1-1
CDR3: CASSVARDTEAFF
DNA: TGTGCCAGCAGCGTAGCTCGGGACACTGAAGCTTTCTTT

D: .
size: .
V: TRBV10-2
J: TRBJ2-7
CDR3: CASRKSPFGQVYYEQYF
DNA: TGCGCCAGCAGAAAAAGCCCTTTCGGCCAGGTCTACTACGAGCAGTACTTC

D: .
size: once
V: TRBV19
J: TRBJ2-3
CDR3: CASSIVQSTDTQYF
DNA: TGTGCCAGTAGTATAGTTCAGAGCACAGATACGCAGTATTTT

D: .
size: .
V: TRBV24-1
J: TRBJ2-1
CDR3: CATSDFGGTNEQFF
DNA: TGTGCCACCAGTGATTTCGGGGGAACCAATGAGCAGTTCTTC

D: TRBD1
size: .
V: TRBV9
J: TRBJ1-1
CDR3: CASSFQGTGLSEAFF
DNA: TGTGCCAGCAGCTTTCAGGGGACAGGGTTATCTGAAGCTTTCTTT

D: TRBD1
size: .
V: TRBV18
J: TRBJ2-7
CDR3: CASSPTGGSYEQYF
DNA: TGTGCCAGCTCACCAACAGGGGGCTCCTACGAGCAGTACTTC

D: .
size: .
V: TRBV27
J: TRBJ1-5
CDR3: CASRGGVGQPQHF
DNA: TGTGCCAGCAGAGGGGGGGTGGGCCAGCCCCAGCATTTT

D: TRBD1
size: once
V: TRBV7-3
J: TRBJ1-6
CDR3: CASSTGGFNNSPLHF
DNA: TGTGCCAGCAGTACAGGGGGCTTCAATAATTCACCCCTCCACTTT

D: .
size: .
V: TRBV2
J: TRBJ1-3
CDR3: CASSANAGIGNTIYF
DNA: TGTGCCAGCAGTGCAAATGCCGGGATTGGAAACACCATATATTTT

D: TRBD2
size: .
V: TRBV11-3
J: TRBJ2-1
CDR3: CASSLGGSSYNEQFF
DNA: TGTGCCAGCAGCTTGGGAGGGAGCTCCTACAATGAGCAGTTCTTC

D: TRBD2
size: few
V: TRBV4-2
J: TRBJ2-1
CDR3: CASSQEQRGGPYNEQFF
DNA: TGTGCCAGCAGCCAAGAGCAACGGGGGGGTCCCTACAATGAGCAGTTCTTC

D: .
size: .
V: TRBV6-6
J: TRBJ1-1
CDR3: CASSYSKGGRTEAFF
DNA: TGTGCCAGCAGTTACTCCAAGGGGGGGAGGACTGAAGCTTTCTTT

D: .
size: .
V: TRBV5-1
J: TRBJ2-2
CDR3: CASSLKTENTGELFF
DNA: TGCGCCAGCAGCTTGAAGACAGAGAACACCGGGGAGCTGTTTTTT

D: TRBD1
size: .
V: TRBV19
J: TRBJ2-5
CDR3: CASSRQGGQETQYF
DNA: TGTGCCAGTAGCCGACAGGGGGGGCAAGAGACCCAGTACTTC

D: .
size: .
V: TRBV28
J: TRBJ2-1
CDR3: CASSLLDLNEQFF
DNA: TGTGCCAGCAGTTTACTAGATTTGAATGAGCAGTTCTTC

D: .
size: .
V: TRBV10-3
J: TRBJ1-1
CDR3: CAISDRNTEAFF
DNA: TGTGCCATCAGTGACAGAAACACTGAAGCTTTCTTT

D: .
size: once
V: TRBV29-1
J: TRBJ2-5
CDR3: CSVRLSETQYF
DNA: TGCAGCGTTCGACTCTCAGAGACCCAGTACTTC

D: TRBD1
size: .
V: TRBV4-3
J: TRBJ2-7
CDR3: CASSHRTGHYEQYF
DNA: TGCGCCAGCAGCCATAGGACAGGGCACTACGAGCAGTACTTC

D: TRBD1
size: .
V: TRBV7-3
J: TRBJ2-5
CDR3: CASSPRTGAQETQYF
DNA: TGTGCCAGCAGCCCCCGGACAGGGGCCCAAGAGACCCAGTACTTC

D: TRBD1
size: .
V: TRBV7-9
J: TRBJ1-2
CDR3: CASSFWDRNYGYTF
DNA: TGTGCCAGCAGCTTCTGGGACAGAAACTATGGCTACACCTTC

D: TRBD2
size: .
V: TRBV9
J: TRBJ2-1
CDR3: CASSALGRGGHNEQFF
DNA: TGTGCCAGCAGCGCCTTAGGGAGGGGTGGCCACAATGAGCAGTTCTTC

D: .
size: .
V: TRBV6-1
J: TRBJ1-4
CDR3: CASSEGQGTNEKLFF
DNA: TGTGCCAGCAGTGAAGGCCAGGGAACTAATGAAAAACTGTTTTTT

D: .
size: .
V: TRBV30
J: TRBJ1-6
CDR3: CAWRGLGYNSPLHF
DNA: TGTGCCTGGAGGGGCTTGGGCTATAATTCACCCCTCCACTTT

D: .
size: once
V: TRBV7-9
J: TRBJ1-1
CDR3: CASSFWQVNTEAFF
DNA: TGTGCCAGCAGCTTTTGGCAGGTGAACACTGAAGCTTTCTTT

D: TRBD1
size: once
V: TRBV27
J: TRBJ1-5
CDR3: CASSFQGASQPQHF
DNA: TGTGCCAGCAGTTTTCAGGGGGCATCCCAGCCCCAGCATTTT

D: TRBD2
size: .
V: TRBV7-2
J: TRBJ2-7
CDR3: CASSPLAVLVGGGSYEQYF
DNA: TGTGCCAGCAGCCCATTAGCGGTTCTAGTTGGCGGGGGGTCCTACGAGCAGTACTTC

D: .
size: many
V: TRBV10-3
J: TRBJ1-3
CDR3: CAISPGLHRSGNTIYF
DNA: TGTGCCATCAGCCCCGGTTTGCACCGCTCTGGAAACACCATATATTTT

D: .
size: .
V: TRBV19
J: TRBJ2-5
CDR3: CASSTTVQETQYF
DNA: TGTGCCAGTAGTACGACAGTCCAAGAGACCCAGTACTTC

D: TRBD2
size: .
V: TRBV11-2
J: TRBJ2-5
CDR3: CASSLVQWTSGTETQYF
DNA: TGTGCCAGCAGCTTAGTACAATGGACTAGCGGTACGGAGACCCAGTACTTC